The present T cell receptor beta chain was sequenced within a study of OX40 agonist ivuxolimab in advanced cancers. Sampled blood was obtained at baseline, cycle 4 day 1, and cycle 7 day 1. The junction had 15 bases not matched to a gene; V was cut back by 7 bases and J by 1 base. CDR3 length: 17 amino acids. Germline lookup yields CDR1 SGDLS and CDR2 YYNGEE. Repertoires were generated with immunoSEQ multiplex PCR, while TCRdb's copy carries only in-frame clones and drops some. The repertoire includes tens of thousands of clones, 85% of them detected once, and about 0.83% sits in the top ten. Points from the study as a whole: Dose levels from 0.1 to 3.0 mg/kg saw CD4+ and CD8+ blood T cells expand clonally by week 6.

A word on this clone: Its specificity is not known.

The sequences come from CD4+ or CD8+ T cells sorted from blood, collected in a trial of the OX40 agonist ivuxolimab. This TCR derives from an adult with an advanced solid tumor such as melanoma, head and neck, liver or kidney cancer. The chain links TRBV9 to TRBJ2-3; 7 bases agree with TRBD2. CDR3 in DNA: TGTGCCAGCGGAGGTTTGTCAGGCGGGAGTGGCACAGATACGCAGTATTTT. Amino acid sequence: CASGGLSGGSGTDTQYF.